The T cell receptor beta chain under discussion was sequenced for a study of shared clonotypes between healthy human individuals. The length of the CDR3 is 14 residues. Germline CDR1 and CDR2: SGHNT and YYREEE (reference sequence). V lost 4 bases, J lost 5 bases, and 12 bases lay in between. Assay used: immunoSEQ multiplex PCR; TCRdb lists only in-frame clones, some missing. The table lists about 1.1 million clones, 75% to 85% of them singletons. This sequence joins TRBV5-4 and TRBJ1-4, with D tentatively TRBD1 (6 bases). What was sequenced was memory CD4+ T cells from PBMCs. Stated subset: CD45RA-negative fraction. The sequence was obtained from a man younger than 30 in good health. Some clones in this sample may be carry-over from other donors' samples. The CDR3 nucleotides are TGTGCCAGCAGCGGACAGCAAGCAAATGAAAAACTGTTTTTT. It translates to CASSGQQANEKLFF. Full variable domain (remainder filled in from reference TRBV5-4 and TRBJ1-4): ETGVTQSPTHLIKTRGQQVTLRCSSQSGHNTVSWYQQALGQGPQFIFQYYREEENGRGNFPPRFSGLQFPNYSSELNVNALELDDSALYLCASSGQQANEKLFFGSGTQLSVL.